This is a list of T cell receptor beta chains from one sample in a study of blood T cell repertoires in COVID-19. Data came from immunoSEQ multiplex PCR; TCRdb stores just in-frame clones and leaves some out. The sample has around 280,000 clones; roughly 89% are singletons. Source material: PBMCs or T cells enriched from blood (not recorded which). All receptors derive from a woman between 18 and 30 years old with acute COVID-19. Both conserved end residues are part of each CDR3. Fields, in order: CDR3 protein, CDR3 DNA, clone size, J gene, V gene, D gene. A D gene is named only where the DNA matches it firmly. The size field is filled for only some rows; it gives once, few, many or a size class.

CDR3: CASSHLSGLAGVVETQYF; DNA: TGCGCCAGCAGCCATCTCTCGGGACTAGCGGGAGTTGTGGAGACCCAGTACTTC; size: NA; J: TRBJ2-5; V: TRBV4-1; D: TRBD2
CDR3: CASSTGSSYEQYF; DNA: TGTGCCAGCTCAACAGGGAGCTCCTACGAGCAGTACTTC; size: few; J: TRBJ2-7; V: TRBV18; D: NA
CDR3: CASNRGNQPQHF; DNA: TGTGCCAGCAACAGGGGCAATCAGCCCCAGCATTTT; size: NA; J: TRBJ1-5; V: TRBV2; D: NA
CDR3: CASSPLIAGEENEQFF; DNA: TGTGCCAGTAGTCCCCTTATTGCGGGAGAGGAAAATGAGCAGTTCTTC; size: NA; J: TRBJ2-1; V: TRBV19; D: TRBD2
CDR3: CASGRWGGEGYTF; DNA: TGTGCTAGTGGCCGGTGGGGGGGCGAGGGCTACACCTTC; size: NA; J: TRBJ1-2; V: TRBV12-5; D: NA
CDR3: CASSPYGRAGSYNEQFF; DNA: TGTGCCAGCTCACCATACGGGAGGGCCGGCTCCTACAATGAGCAGTTCTTC; size: NA; J: TRBJ2-1; V: TRBV18; D: TRBD2
CDR3: CASSPGQGLGNTIYF; DNA: TGTGCCAGCAGCCCGGGACAGGGCCTTGGAAACACCATATATTTT; size: NA; J: TRBJ1-3; V: TRBV9; D: TRBD1
CDR3: CATSRVGPTDTQYF; DNA: TGTGCCACCAGCAGAGTTGGGCCCACAGATACGCAGTATTTT; size: NA; J: TRBJ2-3; V: TRBV15; D: NA
CDR3: CASRSTFATGKGRPYEQYF; DNA: TGTGCCAGTAGGTCGACCTTCGCCACAGGGAAAGGAAGGCCCTACGAGCAGTACTTC; size: NA; J: TRBJ2-7; V: TRBV19; D: NA
CDR3: CATSRDGGLANTGELFF; DNA: TGTGCCACCAGCAGAGATGGGGGACTAGCGAACACCGGGGAGCTGTTTTTT; size: NA; J: TRBJ2-2; V: TRBV15; D: TRBD2
CDR3: CASRGAGSPPNEQFF; DNA: TGTGCCAGCAGGGGAGCGGGATCTCCCCCCAATGAGCAGTTCTTC; size: NA; J: TRBJ2-1; V: TRBV6-5; D: TRBD2
CDR3: CASSPETGTYNQPQHF; DNA: TGTGCCAGCAGTCCGGAGACAGGGACCTACAATCAGCCCCAGCATTTT; size: NA; J: TRBJ1-5; V: TRBV27; D: TRBD1
CDR3: CASSMRGVTEAFF; DNA: TGTGCCAGTAGTATGCGGGGGGTAACTGAAGCTTTCTTT; size: NA; J: TRBJ1-1; V: TRBV19; D: NA
CDR3: CASSSLAGHAYNEQFF; DNA: TGTGCCAGCAGCTCCTTAGCGGGTCACGCCTACAATGAGCAGTTCTTC; size: NA; J: TRBJ2-1; V: TRBV7-8; D: TRBD2
CDR3: CASSAGGQGYRSTEAFF; DNA: TGTGCCAGTAGTGCCGGGGGACAGGGGTATAGAAGCACTGAAGCTTTCTTT; size: NA; J: TRBJ1-1; V: TRBV19; D: TRBD1
CDR3: CASSQGLAEDSYEQYF; DNA: TGCGCCAGCAGCCAAGGCCTAGCGGAGGACTCCTACGAGCAGTACTTC; size: NA; J: TRBJ2-7; V: TRBV4-1; D: TRBD2
CDR3: CASSFGSYEQYF; DNA: TGTGCCAGCAGCTTCGGCTCCTACGAGCAGTACTTC; size: NA; J: TRBJ2-7; V: TRBV14; D: NA
CDR3: CSVAPGANTEAFF; DNA: TGCAGCGTTGCCCCAGGGGCGAACACTGAAGCTTTCTTT; size: NA; J: TRBJ1-1; V: TRBV29-1; D: NA
CDR3: CASSLPRHGQGRETQYF; DNA: TGTGCCAGCAGCTTACCAAGACACGGGCAGGGGCGGGAGACCCAGTACTTC; size: NA; J: TRBJ2-5; V: TRBV7-9; D: NA
CDR3: CARSCGNWDRGKNTEAFF; DNA: TGTGCCAGAAGCTGTGGGAACTGGGACAGGGGAAAAAACACTGAAGCTTTCTTT; size: NA; J: TRBJ1-1; V: TRBV5-3; D: TRBD1
CDR3: CASSHPPGQGADEQYF; DNA: TGTGCCAGCAGTCACCCACCGGGACAGGGGGCCGACGAGCAGTACTTC; size: NA; J: TRBJ2-7; V: TRBV6-2/TRBV6-3; D: TRBD1
CDR3: CASSVALGASGYTF; DNA: TGTGCCAGCAGCGTAGCTTTGGGCGCCAGCGGCTACACCTTC; size: NA; J: TRBJ1-2; V: TRBV9; D: NA
CDR3: CSVDRGGVYNEQFF; DNA: TGCAGCGTTGATCGCGGGGGAGTGTACAATGAGCAGTTCTTC; size: NA; J: TRBJ2-1; V: TRBV29-1; D: TRBD2
CDR3: CASSTATGKSEQFF; DNA: TGTGCCAGCAGCACCGCAACAGGGAAAAGTGAGCAGTTCTTC; size: NA; J: TRBJ2-1; V: TRBV11-3; D: NA
CDR3: CASSQAYRLADEQYF; DNA: TGCGCCAGCAGCCAAGCCTACCGGCTAGCGGACGAGCAGTACTTC; size: NA; J: TRBJ2-7; V: TRBV4-3; D: TRBD2
CDR3: CASSLGRGLNSHEQYF; DNA: TGTGCCAGCAGCTTAGGGAGGGGGCTTAATTCTCACGAGCAGTACTTC; size: NA; J: TRBJ2-7; V: TRBV11-2; D: NA
CDR3: CATRQDNTGELFF; DNA: TGTGCCACCCGACAGGACAACACCGGGGAGCTGTTTTTT; size: NA; J: TRBJ2-2; V: TRBV24-1; D: NA
CDR3: CASSQATGTSGAEQYF; DNA: TGTGCCAGCAGCCAAGCCACCGGGACTAGCGGCGCCGAGCAGTACTTC; size: NA; J: TRBJ2-7; V: TRBV4-2; D: TRBD2
CDR3: CASRTTGSYGYTF; DNA: TGTGCCAGCAGAACAACAGGGAGCTATGGCTACACCTTC; size: NA; J: TRBJ1-2; V: TRBV9; D: NA
CDR3: CASSQERASGRRETQYF; DNA: TGTGCCAGCAGCCAAGAGCGGGCTAGCGGGAGACGAGAGACCCAGTACTTC; size: NA; J: TRBJ2-5; V: TRBV3-1/TRBV3-2; D: TRBD2
CDR3: CASSTGAGELFF; DNA: TGTGCCAGCAGCACCGGGGCCGGGGAGCTGTTTTTT; size: NA; J: TRBJ2-2; V: TRBV7-3; D: NA
CDR3: CASSEWASGVSGELFF; DNA: TGCGCCAGCAGTGAGTGGGCTAGCGGGGTTAGCGGGGAGCTGTTTTTT; size: NA; J: TRBJ2-2; V: TRBV10-2; D: TRBD2
CDR3: CASSDSNEQFF; DNA: TGCGCCAGCAGTGATAGCAATGAGCAGTTCTTC; size: many; J: TRBJ2-1; V: TRBV10-1; D: NA
CDR3: CAWSRGDNQPQHF; DNA: TGTGCCTGGAGTCGGGGGGACAATCAGCCCCAGCATTTT; size: NA; J: TRBJ1-5; V: TRBV30; D: NA
CDR3: CASSKVFTAGATYNEQFF; DNA: TGTGCCAGCAGCAAAGTGTTCACAGCGGGAGCAACCTACAATGAGCAGTTCTTC; size: NA; J: TRBJ2-1; V: TRBV21-1; D: NA
CDR3: CASSYQPSGRVNEQFF; DNA: TGTGCCAGCAGTTACCAGCCTAGCGGGAGGGTTAATGAGCAGTTCTTC; size: NA; J: TRBJ2-1; V: TRBV6-5; D: TRBD2
CDR3: CASREGAPSYNEQFF; DNA: TGCGCCAGCAGAGAGGGGGCACCCTCCTACAATGAGCAGTTCTTC; size: NA; J: TRBJ2-1; V: TRBV5-1; D: TRBD1
CDR3: CASSATGSPRGYTF; DNA: TGTGCCAGTAGCGCTACAGGGTCACCGCGCGGCTACACCTTC; size: NA; J: TRBJ1-2; V: TRBV19; D: NA
CDR3: CASSLEGTKLYNEQFF; DNA: TGTGCCAGCAGCTTGGAAGGGACAAAATTGTACAATGAGCAGTTCTTC; size: NA; J: TRBJ2-1; V: TRBV5-5; D: NA
CDR3: CASSRTGTNTEAFF; DNA: TGTGCCAGCAGCCGGACAGGCACAAACACTGAAGCTTTCTTT; size: NA; J: TRBJ1-1; V: TRBV6-5; D: TRBD1
CDR3: CAWSINNPTEAFF; DNA: TGTGCCTGGAGTATAAACAACCCCACTGAAGCTTTCTTT; size: NA; J: TRBJ1-1; V: TRBV30; D: NA
CDR3: CASGDSLHQPQHF; DNA: TGTGCCAGCGGGGACAGTTTGCATCAGCCCCAGCATTTT; size: few; J: TRBJ1-5; V: TRBV6-5; D: TRBD1
CDR3: CSVRGGDRGNFEQFF; DNA: TGCAGCGTTCGGGGAGGGGACAGGGGCAATTTTGAGCAGTTCTTC; size: NA; J: TRBJ2-1; V: TRBV29-1; D: TRBD1
CDR3: CASSLGTASALHF; DNA: TGTGCCAGCAGTTTAGGGACAGCTAGTGCCCTCCACTTT; size: NA; J: TRBJ1-6; V: TRBV12-3/TRBV12-4; D: NA
CDR3: CASSLRLAGETYNEQFF; DNA: TGTGCCAGCAGCCTCAGACTAGCGGGGGAAACCTACAATGAGCAGTTCTTC; size: NA; J: TRBJ2-1; V: TRBV7-8; D: TRBD2
CDR3: CSASGYDRESPYEQYF; DNA: TGCAGTGCTAGTGGATACGACAGGGAATCTCCCTACGAGCAGTACTTC; size: NA; J: TRBJ2-7; V: TRBV20-1; D: TRBD1
CDR3: CASSRPGLNQPQHF; DNA: TGTGCCAGCAGCCGACCAGGGCTCAATCAGCCCCAGCATTTT; size: NA; J: TRBJ1-5; V: TRBV7-8; D: NA
CDR3: CASRGQVGYEQYF; DNA: TGCGCCAGCCGAGGACAGGTAGGCTACGAGCAGTACTTC; size: NA; J: TRBJ2-7; V: TRBV10-2; D: TRBD1
CDR3: CASRIGGSAKEQYF; DNA: TGTGCCAGCAGAATAGGAGGGTCGGCTAAGGAGCAGTACTTC; size: once; J: TRBJ2-7; V: TRBV6-5; D: NA